This T cell receptor beta chain was captured in a study of response to subunit inactivated influenza vaccine. General observations from the study: New T cells are recruited in small numbers by each seasonal influenza vaccination, according to the authors' suggestion.

Worth noting for this clonotype: Its target is not known.

The CDR3 length is 14 residues. Germline-derived CDR1 and CDR2 are MNHNS and SASEGT. Trimming left V 1 base short and J 7 bases short, with 13 bases between. TCRdb redid the calling of the RT-PCR reads with MiXCR, one entry per CDR3 protein. Here the sample spans hundreds of thousands of distinct CDR3 sequences, approximately 17% being singletons. Specimen: PBMCs from blood, collected 4 to 6 days after vaccination. This sequence was found in a man aged 45-65 years who received an inactivated influenza vaccine. This rearrangement joins TRBV6-1 to TRBJ2-5; D is uncertain. CDR3 DNA sequence: TGTGCCAGCAGTGAAGGACGCTACAAGGGGACCCAGTACTTC. Translation gives CASSEGRYKGTQYF.